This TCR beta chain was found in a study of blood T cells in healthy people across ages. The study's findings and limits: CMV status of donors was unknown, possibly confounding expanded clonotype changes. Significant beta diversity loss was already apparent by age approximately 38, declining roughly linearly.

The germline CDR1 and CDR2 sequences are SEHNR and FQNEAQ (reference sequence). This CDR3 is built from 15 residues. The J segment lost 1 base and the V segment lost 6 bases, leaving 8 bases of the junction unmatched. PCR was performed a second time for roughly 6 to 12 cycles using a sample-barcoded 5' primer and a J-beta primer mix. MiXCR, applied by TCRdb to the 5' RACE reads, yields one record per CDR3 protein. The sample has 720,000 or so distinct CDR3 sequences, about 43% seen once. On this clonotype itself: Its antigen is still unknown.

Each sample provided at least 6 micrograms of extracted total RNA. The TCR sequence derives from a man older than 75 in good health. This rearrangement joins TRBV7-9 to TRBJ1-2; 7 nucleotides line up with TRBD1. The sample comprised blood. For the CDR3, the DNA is TGTGCCAGCAGTTCGGGACAGAACGTTAACTATGGCTACACCTTC. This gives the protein CASSSGQNVNYGYTF.